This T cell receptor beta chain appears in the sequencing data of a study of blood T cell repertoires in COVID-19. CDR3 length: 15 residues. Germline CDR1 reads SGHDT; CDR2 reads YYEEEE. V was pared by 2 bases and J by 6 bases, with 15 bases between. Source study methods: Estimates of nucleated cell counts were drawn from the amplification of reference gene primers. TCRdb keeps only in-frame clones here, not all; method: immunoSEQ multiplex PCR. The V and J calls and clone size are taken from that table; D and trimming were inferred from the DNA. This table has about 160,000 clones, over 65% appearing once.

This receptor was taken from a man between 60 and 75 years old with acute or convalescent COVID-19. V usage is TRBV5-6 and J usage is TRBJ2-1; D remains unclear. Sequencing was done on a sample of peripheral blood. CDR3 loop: CASSFLTETPNEQFF. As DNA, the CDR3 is TGTGCCAGCAGCTTTTTAACAGAAACTCCCAATGAGCAGTTCTTC.